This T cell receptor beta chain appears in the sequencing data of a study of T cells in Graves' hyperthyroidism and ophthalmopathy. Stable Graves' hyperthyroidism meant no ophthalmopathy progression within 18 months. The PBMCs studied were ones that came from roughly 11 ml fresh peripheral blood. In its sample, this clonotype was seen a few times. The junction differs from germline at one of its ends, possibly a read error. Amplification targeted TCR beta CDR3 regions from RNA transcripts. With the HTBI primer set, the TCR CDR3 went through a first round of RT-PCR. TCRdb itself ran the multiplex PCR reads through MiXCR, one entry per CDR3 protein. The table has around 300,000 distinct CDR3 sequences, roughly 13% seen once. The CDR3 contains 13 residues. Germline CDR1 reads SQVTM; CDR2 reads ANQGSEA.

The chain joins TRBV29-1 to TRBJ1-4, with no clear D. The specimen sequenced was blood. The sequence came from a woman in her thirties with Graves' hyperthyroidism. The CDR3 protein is CSVARTTNEKLFF. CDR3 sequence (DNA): TGCAGCGTTGCCCGAACAACCAATGAAAAACTGTTTTTT.